This is a list of T cell receptor beta chains from one sample in a study of T cells after yellow fever vaccination. From the 5' RACE reads, TCRdb called clonotypes with MiXCR, one entry per CDR3 protein. The repertoire holds fewer than 400,000 distinct CDR3 sequences, with roughly 10% as singletons. Sequenced here: CD4+ T cells sorted from PBMCs, sampled 45 days after the yellow fever booster vaccination. Receptor source: a man younger than 30 who received the YFV17D yellow fever vaccine. CDR3s leave out the opening cysteine and the closing phenylalanine or tryptophan.

v_gene	j_gene	CDR3aa
TRBV9	TRBJ1-1	ASSATDRLNTEAF
TRBV7-2	TRBJ1-4	ASPFKNVGRPGLELF
TRBV7-6	TRBJ1-1	ASSLVSGQAEAF
TRBV12-3/TRBV12-4	TRBJ1-1	ASSWRGRTEAF
TRBV20-1	TRBJ2-3	SASQGRDTQY
TRBV7-9	TRBJ1-6	ASSSGWGSAYNSPLH
TRBV6-2/TRBV6-3	TRBJ1-1	ASSYSSNRGFGDTEAF
TRBV28	TRBJ1-2	ASSPPAGEEGYT
TRBV19	TRBJ2-5	ATDTDGETQY
TRBV15	TRBJ2-5	ATSGWGRGETQY
TRBV18	TRBJ2-2	ASSPPASGTNTGELF
TRBV4-1	TRBJ2-7	ASSQDSGRGGTYEQY
TRBV9	TRBJ2-7	ASSPLGETEQY
TRBV28	TRBJ2-1	ASSLESARWQF
TRBV2	TRBJ2-3	ASSFQTDTQY
TRBV5-1	TRBJ2-6	ASRALSGANVLT
TRBV11-2	TRBJ1-1	ASSLFGAWNTEAF
TRBV20-1	TRBJ2-5	SASGLAGGQETQY
TRBV15	TRBJ2-7	ATSRVTGHYEQY
TRBV18	TRBJ2-7	ASSGGTSGFGEQY
TRBV27	TRBJ1-3	ASSLSFTGDTIY
TRBV28	TRBJ1-5	ASSYYRQPQH
TRBV7-2	TRBJ1-4	ASRVSGHYEKLF
TRBV7-9	TRBJ1-1	ASSLRVAREASRTF
TRBV2	TRBJ1-6	ASTWGTEPLH
TRBV6-5	TRBJ2-2	ASSYFGLLRGTGELF
TRBV12-3/TRBV12-4	TRBJ2-5	ASSLGKGHSKTQY
TRBV12-3/TRBV12-4	TRBJ1-2	ASSEQGTSYGYT
TRBV6-1	TRBJ2-4	ASSERYAKNIQY
TRBV4-2	TRBJ2-3	ASSRRQGAQTDTQY
TRBV20-1	TRBJ2-2	SARDPTNTGELF
TRBV5-1	TRBJ2-1	ASAPGGPYNEQF
TRBV9	TRBJ2-7	ASSPRGGRITYEQY
TRBV18	TRBJ1-1	ASSPQRGGRNTEAF
TRBV4-2	TRBJ1-1	ASSQDGKNTEAF